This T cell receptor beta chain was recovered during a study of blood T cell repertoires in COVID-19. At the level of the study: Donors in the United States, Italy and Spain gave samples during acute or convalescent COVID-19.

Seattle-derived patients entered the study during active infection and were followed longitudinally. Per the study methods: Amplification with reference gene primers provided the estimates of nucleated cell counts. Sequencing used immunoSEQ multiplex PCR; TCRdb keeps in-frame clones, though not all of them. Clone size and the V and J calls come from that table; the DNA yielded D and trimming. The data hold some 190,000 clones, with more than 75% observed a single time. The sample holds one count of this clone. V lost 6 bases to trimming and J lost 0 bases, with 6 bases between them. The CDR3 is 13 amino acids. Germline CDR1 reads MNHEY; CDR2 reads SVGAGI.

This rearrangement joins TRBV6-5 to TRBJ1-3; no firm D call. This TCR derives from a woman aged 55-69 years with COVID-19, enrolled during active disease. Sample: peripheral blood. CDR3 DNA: TGTGCCAGCAGGCCGGGCTCTGGAAACACCATATATTTT. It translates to CASRPGSGNTIYF.